Listed here are 29 T cell receptor beta chains from one sample, sequenced in a study of shared clonotypes between healthy human individuals. Sequencing was performed with immunoSEQ multiplex PCR; in TCRdb, only in-frame clones are kept and a portion is missing. The data show about 550,000 clones, just under 97% seen once. The naive CD8 subset, CD45RO-negative cells positively selected for CCR7, excluded terminally differentiated effector memory CD45RA+ cells. Sequencing was performed on naive CD8+ T cells sorted from blood. All receptors come from a woman aged 25 to 39 in good health.

This rearrangement joins TRBV5-5 to TRBJ2-1; 7 bases agree with TRBD1. CDR1 is SGHKS, CDR2 YYEKEE, per germline (reference sequence). J lost 5 bases, V lost 5 bases, and 10 bases had no gene match. This CDR3 comprises 15 residues. CDR3 residues: CASSSDRDFHNEQFF. The CDR3 region has the DNA TGTGCCAGCAGTTCCGACAGGGATTTCCACAATGAGCAGTTCTTC.

The chain recombines TRBV10-3 with TRBJ2-7, with D perhaps given as TRBD1 or TRBD2 (5 bases each). This CDR3 has 16 residues. The germline V gene has CDR1 ENHRY and CDR2 SYGVKD. V was clipped by 2 bases and J by 5 bases, with 19 bases between them. The DNA of the CDR3 is TGTGCCATCAGTGAGGGAGGCCCGGGACCTCGGGACGAGCAGTACTTC. Its protein is CAISEGGPGPRDEQYF.

V and J are TRBV28 and TRBJ2-1, with 10 bases that match TRBD2. Germline CDR1 reads MDHEN; CDR2 reads SYDVKM. J was trimmed by 2 bases and V by 3 bases; bases with no gene match: 7. The CDR3 length is 17 residues. The CDR3 loop reads CASSFVLAGATYNEQFF. The CDR3 bases are TGTGCCAGCAGTTTTGTCCTAGCGGGGGCAACCTACAATGAGCAGTTCTTC. Supplemented by reference TRBV28 and TRBJ2-1, the full variable domain reads DVKVTQSSRYLVKRTGEKVFLECVQDMDHENMFWYRQDPGLGLRLIYFSYDVKMKEKGDIPEGYSVSREKKERFSLILESASTNQTSMYLCASSFVLAGATYNEQFFGPGTRLTVL.

Concerning this clone itself: Additional DNA sequences in this sample encode the identical CDR3. The chain is built from TRBV7-9 and TRBJ2-3; no clear D. Germline V CDR1 and CDR2: SEHNR, FQNEAQ (reference sequence). The CDR3 covers 10 residues. V was trimmed by 8 bases and J by 5 bases, leaving 5 bases between them. The CDR3 bases are TGTGCCAGCCTTGGAGATACGCAGTATTTT. It specifies CASLGDTQYF.

The V call is TRBV30, the J call TRBJ2-7; unclear D gene. V was pared by 2 bases and J by 3 bases, with 5 bases between. The CDR3 consists of 11 residues. Germline CDR1 is GTSNPN and CDR2 is SVGIG (reference sequence). CDR3 bases: TGTGCCTGGAGTAACAACTACGAGCAGTACTTC. Amino acids: CAWSNNYEQYF.

The gene calls are TRBV7-2 and TRBJ2-5; D possibly matches TRBD1 or TRBD2 (6 bases each). The CDR3 covers 16 residues. Trimming left V 1 base short and J 4 bases short, with 16 bases between. CDR1 is SGHTA, CDR2 FQGNSA, per germline. The CDR3 spells CASSLGYGRGGETQYF. DNA for the CDR3: TGTGCCAGCAGCTTAGGGTACGGCAGGGGAGGAGAGACCCAGTACTTC.

The rearrangement links TRBV9 to TRBJ2-2; D is perhaps TRBD2 (5 bases). The CDR3 contains 16 residues. Between the trimmed V and J ends, which lost 0 bases and 1 base, there was a span of 10 bases. Germline-derived CDR1 and CDR2 are SGDLS and YYNGEE. CDR3 coding DNA: TGTGCCAGCAGCGTAGGGTGGAGGCAGAACACCGGGGAGCTGTTTTTT. As protein: CASSVGWRQNTGELFF.

The chain couples TRBV25-1 to TRBJ1-4, with D possibly TRBD1 on 6 matching bases. The CDR3 is 16 amino acids. V lost 5 bases and J lost 8, with 21 bases in between. Germline V CDR1 and CDR2: MGHDK, SYGVNS. CDR3 sequence reads: CASSLPMTGRREKLFF. The CDR3 nucleotides are TGTGCCAGCAGTCTACCGATGACAGGCCGGCGGGAAAAACTGTTTTTT.

V gene TRBV9 combines with J gene TRBJ2-1, with a tentative D call TRBD1 (5 bases). V gave up 7 bases and J gave up 0 bases, with 17 bases separating them. Germline V gene lookup returns CDR1 SGDLS and CDR2 YYNGEE. This CDR3 spans 16 amino acids. The CDR3 region has the DNA TGTGCCAGCTCCGATCAATCTAGGGGCTCCTACAATGAGCAGTTCTTC. Translated, it gives CASSDQSRGSYNEQFF.

The rearrangement joins TRBV4-2 to TRBJ2-7; TRBD2 agrees at 8 bases. The CDR3 totals 16 residues. Germline V gives CDR1 LGHNA, CDR2 YNFKEQ. Trimming took 0 bases from V and 3 from J; bases not matched to a gene: 7. The CDR3 DNA is TGTGCCAGCAGCCAAGAAGAGGCTAGCGGGTTCTACGAGCAGTACTTC. Residues: CASSQEEASGFYEQYF.

The chain recombines TRBV27 with TRBJ2-1; D is perhaps TRBD2 (5 bases). The V end was cut by 6 bases, the J end by 12 bases, with 12 bases between. Germline CDR1 reads MNHEY; CDR2 reads SMNVEV (reference sequence). The CDR3 consists of 11 residues. The CDR3 is CASSSGLGQFF. CDR3 nucleotide sequence: TGTGCCAGCAGCTCTGGACTCGGGCAGTTCTTC.

The chain is built from TRBV6-1 and TRBJ1-6; D uncertain. Germline lookup yields CDR1 MNHNS and CDR2 SASEGT. Trimming stripped 2 bases from V and 9 bases from J, with 11 bases between. This CDR3 is 14 amino acids long. The CDR3 protein is CASSETAVGSPLHF. In DNA, the CDR3 is TGTGCCAGCAGTGAAACGGCAGTGGGTTCACCCCTCCACTTT.

The chain is built from TRBV28 and TRBJ2-7; D remains ambiguous. V lost 7 bases and J lost 3, with 16 bases in between. The germline CDR1 and CDR2 sequences are MDHEN and SYDVKM. CDR3 length: 14 residues. CDR3: CASIQDRSLYEQYF. In DNA, the CDR3 is TGTGCCAGCATTCAGGACCGTAGCCTCTACGAGCAGTACTTC.

The CDR3 here is CASTPGQESNEQFF. Written as DNA, the CDR3 is TGTGCCAGCACCCCTGGGCAGGAGTCCAATGAGCAGTTCTTC. The chain employs TRBV6-5 and TRBJ2-1, with unresolved D. The ends were cut back, 7 bases at V and 6 bases at J, with 16 bases in the middle. The CDR3 is made up of 14 amino acids. CDR1 is MNHEY, CDR2 SVGAGI, per germline.

The chain links TRBV27 to TRBJ1-1, with TRBD1 identical over 10 bases. V shed 4 bases, J shed 4 bases, and the junction held 6 bases outside the gene matches. The CDR3 extends over 15 amino acids. The germline V gene has CDR1 MNHEY and CDR2 SMNVEV (reference sequence). The CDR3 is CASSYGTGDGTEAFF. In nucleotides, the CDR3 is TGTGCCAGCAGTTACGGGACAGGGGATGGCACTGAAGCTTTCTTT.

V and J are TRBV4-1 and TRBJ2-5, with 8 bases fitting TRBD1. The J call may be incorrect, as the DNA end agrees better with TRBJ2-7. Germline CDR1 reads MGHRA; CDR2 reads YSYEKL. This CDR3 contains 15 residues. The CDR3 is CASSQAGQVRHEQYF. The CDR3 DNA reads TGCGCCAGCAGCCAAGCGGGACAGGTCAGGCACGAGCAGTACTTC.

The DNA for the CDR3 is TGCGCCAGCAGCCATCGGACGGTGAACACTGAAGCTTTCTTT. This codes for CASSHRTVNTEAFF. The chain is built from TRBV5-1 and TRBJ1-1, with D hard to call. Between the trimmed V and J ends, which lost 4 bases and 0 bases, there was a span of 10 bases. The CDR3 is made up of 14 amino acids. CDR1 is SGHRS, CDR2 YFSETQ, per germline.

This clone came up once. Other DNA sequences in this sample translate to the same CDR3. This sequence joins TRBV27 and TRBJ1-6; no clear D. Trimming removed 3 bases at V and 8 bases at J, with 5 bases between. Germline V lookup: CDR1 MNHEY, CDR2 SMNVEV (reference sequence). The CDR3 is 12 residues long. Here the CDR3 reads CASSLRDSPLHF. The DNA of the CDR3 is TGTGCCAGCAGTTTGAGGGATTCACCCCTCCACTTT.

The V and J genes are TRBV4-1 and TRBJ1-5; tentative D call: TRBD1 (5 bases). The V end lost 1 base, the J end lost 4 bases, and 14 bases lay between the germline ends. CDR1 and CDR2 (germline): MGHRA, YSYEKL. This CDR3 comprises 16 residues. CDR3 sequence (DNA): TGCGCCAGCAGCCAAGTGGGTGGGGGGAAGAATCAGCCCCAGCATTTT. It specifies CASSQVGGGKNQPQHF.

J is TRBJ2-7 and V is TRBV6-6; 12 bases are a match to TRBD2. The CDR3 runs to 12 residues. With 7 bases clipped from V and 7 bases from J, the junction kept 2 bases outside the gene matches. Germline V CDR1 and CDR2: MNHNY, SVGAGI (reference sequence). Written as DNA, the CDR3 is TGTGCCAGCAACCTAGCGGGAGGGGAGCAGTACTTC. The encoded protein is CASNLAGGEQYF.

V is TRBV5-1 and J is TRBJ2-7; 7 bases are shared with TRBD2. The CDR3 consists of 15 residues. The ends lost 0 bases at V and 2 bases at J; junction bases unmatched: 5. Germline CDR1 is SGHRS and CDR2 is YFSETQ. The CDR3 DNA is TGCGCCAGCAGCTTGGATCCGGGGGGAACCTACGAGCAGTACTTC. Encoded protein: CASSLDPGGTYEQYF.

This clone was seen just once. The rearrangement links TRBV6-1 to TRBJ2-4, with 9 bases that match TRBD1. The CDR3 runs to 14 residues. The ends lost 10 bases at V and 8 bases at J; junction bases unmatched: 12. Looked up from germline, CDR1 is MNHNS and CDR2 is SASEGT. Here the CDR3 reads CATLDRGGLDIQYF. CDR3 bases: TGTGCCACCCTTGACAGGGGGGGACTGGACATTCAGTACTTC.

V gene TRBV7-9 combines with J gene TRBJ2-1, with no clear D. Germline CDR1 and CDR2: SEHNR and FQNEAQ (reference sequence). The V gene lost 1 base and the J gene lost 10 bases, with 17 bases spanning the gap. CDR3 length: 15 residues. In DNA, the CDR3 is TGTGCCAGCAGCTTAGGTGAACTACTCACCGACGAGCAGTTCTTC. It translates to CASSLGELLTDEQFF.

In its sample, this clone was seen once. The chain links TRBV9 to TRBJ2-7, with TRBD2 identical over 7 bases. The CDR3 runs to 13 residues. The V segment lost 4 bases and the J segment 2 bases; nucleotides outside the gene matches: 3. Germline assignment: CDR1 SGDLS and CDR2 YYNGEE. The CDR3 sequence: CASSTGLAYEQYF. CDR3 bases: TGTGCCAGCAGCACTGGACTAGCCTACGAGCAGTACTTC.

The chain uses TRBV5-1 and TRBJ1-1, with D hard to call. Per germline, CDR1 SGHRS and CDR2 YFSETQ. The CDR3 spans 17 residues. Trimming left V 3 bases short and J 0 bases short, with 18 bases between. The chain's CDR3 is CASSSKASTHLNTEAFF. CDR3 nucleotides: TGCGCCAGCAGCTCAAAGGCTTCGACCCATTTGAACACTGAAGCTTTCTTT.

The chain is built from TRBV15 and TRBJ1-2; unclear D gene. The CDR3 loop spans 13 amino acids. Looked up from germline, CDR1 is LNHNV and CDR2 is YYDKDF (reference sequence). V lost 1 base to trimming and J lost 6 bases, with 9 bases between them. The CDR3 DNA is TGTGCCACCAGCAGAGGGGATAGGAATGGCTACACCTTC. Amino acids: CATSRGDRNGYTF.

The rearrangement joins TRBV14 to TRBJ2-5, with 13 bases fitting TRBD2. The tail of the sequence fits TRBJ2-7 better, so the J call may be wrong. This CDR3 comprises 18 residues. The germline gives CDR1 SGHDN, CDR2 FVKESK. The CDR3 DNA reads as TGTGCCAGCAGCCACGATTCATTCGGACTAGCGGGAGCCTACGAGCAGTACTTC. It codes for CASSHDSFGLAGAYEQYF.

The chain links TRBV5-6 to TRBJ2-3, with D possibly being TRBD1 (5 bases). The germline CDR1 and CDR2 sequences are SGHDT and YYEEEE. Trimming shortened V by 9 bases and J by 3 bases, and 23 bases separated the two germline ends. This CDR3 comprises 16 residues. The DNA of the CDR3 is TGTGCCACCTGGTCTTGGGGCCACCTGAGGACAGATACGCAGTATTTT. As protein: CATWSWGHLRTDTQYF.

V and J are TRBV4-1 and TRBJ2-1, with 11 bases that match TRBD2. Trimming removed 0 bases from V and 4 bases from J; junction bases left unmatched: 5. From germline, CDR1 is MGHRA and CDR2 YSYEKL. CDR3 size: 17 residues. The CDR3 loop is CASSQEPGLAEYNEQFF. CDR3 sequence (DNA): TGCGCCAGCAGCCAAGAACCGGGACTAGCGGAATACAATGAGCAGTTCTTC.